This T cell receptor beta chain was observed in a study of radiation and T cells in renal cell carcinoma. Profiled with immunoSEQ multiplex PCR; TCRdb holds only in-frame clones, not every one. The sample yields 50,000 to 75,000 clones, 78% seen once. Indicated time point: baseline pretreatment blood. Documented treatment: 15 Gy SBRT to primary tumor, nephrectomy 4 weeks later. Germline V gene sequence: CDR1 KGHSH, CDR2 LQKENI. The CDR3 consists of 13 residues. Trimming left V 2 bases short and J 0 bases short, with 4 bases between. This TCR was recovered from a man in his 60s with renal cell carcinoma. The V call is TRBV18, the J call TRBJ2-5, with unresolved D. Sequenced material: blood, taken from a patient whose treatment included radiotherapy and nephrectomy. The CDR3, as DNA: TGTGCCAGCTCACCATCTTACCAAGAGACCCAGTACTTC. Protein: CASSPSYQETQYF.